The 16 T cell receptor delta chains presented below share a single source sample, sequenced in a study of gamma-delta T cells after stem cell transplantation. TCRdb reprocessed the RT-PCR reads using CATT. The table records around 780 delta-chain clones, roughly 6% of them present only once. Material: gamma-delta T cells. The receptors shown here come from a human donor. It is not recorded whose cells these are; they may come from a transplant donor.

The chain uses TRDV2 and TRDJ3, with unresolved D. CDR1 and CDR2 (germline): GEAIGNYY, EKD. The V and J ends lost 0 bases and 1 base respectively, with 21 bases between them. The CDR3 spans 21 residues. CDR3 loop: CACDTPTTESGLSWDTRQMFF. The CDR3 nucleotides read TGTGCCTGTGACACCCCAACTACTGAGTCTGGATTATCCTGGGACACCCGACAGATGTTTTTC.

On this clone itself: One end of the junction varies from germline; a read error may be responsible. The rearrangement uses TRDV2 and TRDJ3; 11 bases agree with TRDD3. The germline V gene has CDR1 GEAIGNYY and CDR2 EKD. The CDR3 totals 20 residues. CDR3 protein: CACDPILGDTLSCDTRQMFF. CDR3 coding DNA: TGTGCCTGTGACCCGATCCTGGGGGATACTCTCTCCTGTGATACCCGCCAGATGTTTTTC.

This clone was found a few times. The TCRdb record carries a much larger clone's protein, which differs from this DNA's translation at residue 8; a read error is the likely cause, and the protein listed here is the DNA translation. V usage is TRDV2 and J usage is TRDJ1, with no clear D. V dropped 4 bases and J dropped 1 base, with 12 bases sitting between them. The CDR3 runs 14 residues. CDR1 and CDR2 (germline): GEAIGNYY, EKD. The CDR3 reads CACDTIGTTDKLIF. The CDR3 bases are TGTGCCTGTGATACGATAGGGACCACCGATAAACTCATCTTT.

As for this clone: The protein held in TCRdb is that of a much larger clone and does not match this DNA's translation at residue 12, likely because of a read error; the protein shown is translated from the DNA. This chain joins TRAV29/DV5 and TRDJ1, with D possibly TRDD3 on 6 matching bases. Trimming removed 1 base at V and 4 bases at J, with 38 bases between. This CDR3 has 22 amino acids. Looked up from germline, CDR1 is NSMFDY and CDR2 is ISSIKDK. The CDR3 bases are TGTGCAGCAAGCTCTCAGCGAAGGAGACCTTACCGGGGATCTAAGGGGAGCGATAAACTCATCTTT. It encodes CAASSQRRRPYRGSKGSDKLIF.

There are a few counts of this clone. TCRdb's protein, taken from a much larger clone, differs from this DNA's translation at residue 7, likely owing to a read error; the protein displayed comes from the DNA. The DNA of the CDR3 is TGTGCCTGTGACACTGGGGAATACGTACCCGATAAACTCATCTTT. Translation: CACDTGEYVPDKLIF. The gene calls are TRDV2 and TRDJ1; maybe TRDD3 (5 bases). This CDR3 is built from 15 residues. The V gene's germline CDR1 is GEAIGNYY and CDR2 EKD. The ends were cut back, 1 base at V and 3 bases at J, with 14 bases in the middle.

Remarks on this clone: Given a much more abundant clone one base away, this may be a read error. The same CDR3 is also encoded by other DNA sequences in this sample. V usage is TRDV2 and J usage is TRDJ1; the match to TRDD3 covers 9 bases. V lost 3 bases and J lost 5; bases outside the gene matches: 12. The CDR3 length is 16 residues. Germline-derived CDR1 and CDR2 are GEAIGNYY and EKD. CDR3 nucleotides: TGTGCCTGTGACGCCTTACTGGGGGAACAGGGGGATAAACTCATCTTT. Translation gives CACDALLGEQGDKLIF.

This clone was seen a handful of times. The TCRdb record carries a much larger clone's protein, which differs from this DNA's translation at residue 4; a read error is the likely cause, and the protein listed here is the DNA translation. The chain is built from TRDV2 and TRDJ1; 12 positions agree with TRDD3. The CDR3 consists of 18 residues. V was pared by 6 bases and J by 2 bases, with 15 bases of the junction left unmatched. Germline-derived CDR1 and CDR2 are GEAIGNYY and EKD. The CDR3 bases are TGTGCCTGTAACGCAGTACTGGGGGATACAAAGTGGACCGATAAACTCATCTTT. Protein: CACNAVLGDTKWTDKLIF.

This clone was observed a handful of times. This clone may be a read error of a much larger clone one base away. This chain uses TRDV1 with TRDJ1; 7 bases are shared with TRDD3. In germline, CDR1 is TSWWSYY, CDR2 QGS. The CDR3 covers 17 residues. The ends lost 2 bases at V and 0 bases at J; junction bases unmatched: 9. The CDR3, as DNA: TGTGCTCTTGGGGAATGCTGGGATACTAAGTACACCGATAAACTCATCTTT. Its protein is CALGECWDTKYTDKLIF.

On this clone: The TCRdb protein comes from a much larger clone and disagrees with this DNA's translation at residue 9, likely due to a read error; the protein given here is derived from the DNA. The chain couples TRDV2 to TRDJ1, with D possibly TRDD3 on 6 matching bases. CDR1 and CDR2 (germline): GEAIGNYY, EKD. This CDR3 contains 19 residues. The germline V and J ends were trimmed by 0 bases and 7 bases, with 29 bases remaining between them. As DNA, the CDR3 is TGTGCCTGTGACACCGTACTTCTGAGGGATATCGGGGACGTCCGTAAACTCATCTTT. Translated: CACDTVLLRDIGDVRKLIF.

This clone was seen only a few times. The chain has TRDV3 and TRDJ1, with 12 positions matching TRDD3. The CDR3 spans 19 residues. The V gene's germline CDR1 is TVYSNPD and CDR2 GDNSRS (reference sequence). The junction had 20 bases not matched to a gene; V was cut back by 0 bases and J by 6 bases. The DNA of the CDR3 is TGTGCCTTTAGACGACCTCGTAGGAACTGGGGGATACTTTGGAATAAACTCATCTTT. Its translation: CAFRRPRRNWGILWNKLIF.

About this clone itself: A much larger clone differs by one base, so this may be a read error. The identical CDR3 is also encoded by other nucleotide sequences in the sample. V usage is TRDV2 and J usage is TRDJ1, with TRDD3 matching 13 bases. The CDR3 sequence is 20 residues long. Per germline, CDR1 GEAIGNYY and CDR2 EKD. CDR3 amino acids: CACDTLRTGGYAIYTDKLIF. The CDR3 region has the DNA TGTGCTTGTGACACCCTACGTACTGGGGGATACGCAATTTACACCGATAAACTCATCTTT.

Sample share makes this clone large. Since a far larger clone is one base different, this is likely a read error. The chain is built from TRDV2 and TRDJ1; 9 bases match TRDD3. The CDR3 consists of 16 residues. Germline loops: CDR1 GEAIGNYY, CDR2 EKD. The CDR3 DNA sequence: TGTGCCTGTGACACCCTGGGGGATTTGTACACCGATAAACCCATCTTT. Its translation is CACDTLGDLYTDKPIF.

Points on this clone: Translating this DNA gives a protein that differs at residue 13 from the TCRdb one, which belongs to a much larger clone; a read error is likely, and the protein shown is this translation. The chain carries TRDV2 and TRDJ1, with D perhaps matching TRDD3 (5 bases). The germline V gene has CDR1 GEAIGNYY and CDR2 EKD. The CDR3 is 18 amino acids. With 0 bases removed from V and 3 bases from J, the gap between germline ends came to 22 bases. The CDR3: CACDTVESGTANADKLIF. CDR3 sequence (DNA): TGTGCCTGTGACACCGTAGAATCGGGGACTGCGAACGCCGATAAACTCATCTTT.

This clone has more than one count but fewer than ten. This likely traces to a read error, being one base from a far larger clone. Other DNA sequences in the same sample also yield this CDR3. The CDR3, as DNA: TGTGCCTGTGACGCGGTACTGGGGGATACAAAGTGGACCGATAAACTCATCTTT. Translation gives CACDAVLGDTKWTDKLIF. The gene calls are TRDV2 and TRDJ1; 12 bases are a match to TRDD3. Germline loops: CDR1 GEAIGNYY, CDR2 EKD. V dropped 3 bases and J dropped 2; count of bases not matched to a gene: 12. CDR3 length: 18 amino acids.

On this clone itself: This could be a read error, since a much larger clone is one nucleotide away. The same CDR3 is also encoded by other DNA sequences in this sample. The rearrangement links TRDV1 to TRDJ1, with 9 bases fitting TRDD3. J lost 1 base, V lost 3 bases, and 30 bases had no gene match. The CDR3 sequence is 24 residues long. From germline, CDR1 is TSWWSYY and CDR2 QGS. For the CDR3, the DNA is TGTGCTCTTGGGGACGAGCCTCCCCCTACCCCACGAGTACTGGGGGACACGGGCACCGATAAACTCATCTTT. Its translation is CALGDEPPPTPRVLGDTGTDKLIF.

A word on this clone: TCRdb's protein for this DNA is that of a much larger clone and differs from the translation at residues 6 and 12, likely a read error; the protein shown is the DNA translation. The CDR3 DNA reads as TGTGCCTGTGACACCCTACTGGGGGATAGCTCCTCGGACACCCGACAGATGTTTTTC. This codes for CACDTLLGDSSSDTRQMFF. No V gene was called, though TRDJ3 was called as the J gene; the table's D call, TRDD3, has no DNA check behind it. The CDR3 totals 19 residues.